This T cell receptor (beta chain) emerged from a study of T-cell memory formation after mild COVID-19. Study-level background: Among the donors, TCR clusters were largely specific to each donor. Whole-study results and caveats: Clones that contracted from day 15 to 85 had balanced CD4/CD8; later expanders were CD4+ biased. The appearance of some responding clones in pre-infection memory suggested that cross-reactive memory joined.

TCRdb fed the 5' RACE reads into MiXCR, producing one record per CDR3 protein. This sample has some 130,000 distinct CDR3 sequences; 15% to 20% occur once, and the top ten carry roughly 13%. The V gene's germline CDR1 is KGHDR and CDR2 SFDVKD. The CDR3 consists of 17 residues. V shed 4 bases and J 2 bases; nucleotides not matched to a gene: 5. In the case of this clonotype: Its antigen is still unknown.

The gene calls are TRBV24-1 and TRBJ2-3; 13 nucleotides line up with TRBD2. The specimen was PBMCs or a T cell subset sorted from them (not recorded which). The receptor's source is an adult woman who had mild COVID-19 (a few samples of this study predate the infection). Cell type and time point are not known. This CDR3 is CATSEAGLAGTTDTQYF. DNA of the CDR3: TGTGCCACCAGTGAGGCGGGACTAGCGGGGACCACAGATACGCAGTATTTT.